This T cell receptor (beta chain) was profiled in a study of radiotherapy plus CTLA-4 blockade in lung cancer. Study details: Overall, 18% of patients showed an objective response, while 31% attained disease control.

Lung cancer patients with chemo-refractory metastatic non-small-cell disease were given focal radiation plus CTLA-4 blockade with ipilimumab. The assay was immunoSEQ multiplex PCR, and TCRdb's table has in-frame clones only and misses some. The data contain 35,000 to 55,000 clones, roughly three quarters of them singletons. CDR3 size: 17 residues. In germline, CDR1 is LNHDA, CDR2 SQIVND (reference sequence). V dropped 2 bases and J dropped 3 bases, with 17 bases sitting between them. To note about this clone: Its target is unknown.

Study-wide findings and caveats: Reported findings show early blood T cell clone dynamics, with interferon-beta, best predicted response. Clones of tumor-derived TCRs expanded in blood after radiotherapy plus ipilimumab.

The clonotype originates from a human donor with non-small cell lung cancer whose response to radiotherapy plus ipilimumab could not be evaluated. This chain links TRBV19 with TRBJ1-5; unclear D gene. Source: peripheral blood, taken from a patient treated with radiotherapy plus ipilimumab. CDR3 coding DNA: TGTGCCAGTAGTATACCCCCTACAGCTTTTGACAATCAGCCCCAGCATTTT. This translates into CASSIPPTAFDNQPQHF.